The rows below give T cell receptor beta chains drawn from one sample of a study of blood T cell repertoires in COVID-19. The assay was immunoSEQ multiplex PCR, and TCRdb's table has in-frame clones only and misses some. The top ten hold over 0.9% of the sample, which has almost 350,000 clones, about 88% seen once. The sample taken for sequencing was PBMCs or T cells enriched from blood (not recorded which). These receptors all stem from a woman in her thirties who had been exposed to COVID-19. Each CDR3 is given with its conserved first and last residue. The D gene is left open where the match is weak. A row's size may be missing; if present it is once, few, many or a size class.

j_call v_call clone_size d_call cdr3_length cdr3_aa cdr3_nt
TRBJ2-1 TRBV18 NA TRBD2 16 CASSPPSGSSYNEQFF TGTGCCAGCTCACCACCTAGCGGGAGTTCCTACAATGAGCAGTTCTTC
TRBJ2-7 TRBV18 NA NA 13 CASSPFQVDEQYF TGTGCCAGCTCACCATTTCAGGTGGACGAGCAGTACTTC
TRBJ2-7 TRBV18 NA NA 13 CASSPAATYEQYF TGTGCCAGCTCACCTGCGGCTACCTACGAGCAGTACTTC
TRBJ1-2 TRBV2 NA TRBD1 14 CASRPRTGDYGYTF TGTGCCAGCAGACCACGGACAGGGGACTATGGCTACACCTTC
TRBJ1-4 TRBV24-1 once TRBD1 15 CATSDGQGANEKLFF TGTGCCACCAGTGATGGACAGGGAGCTAATGAAAAACTGTTTTTT
TRBJ1-4 TRBV28 NA NA 14 CASSLGSREEKLFF TGTGCCAGCAGTTTGGGTAGCCGGGAGGAAAAACTGTTTTTT
TRBJ2-1 TRBV11-2 NA NA 13 CASSQQGYNEQFF TGTGCCAGCAGCCAACAGGGATACAATGAGCAGTTCTTC
TRBJ2-3 TRBV12-5 NA TRBD2 18 CASGLFRTSGRVTDTQYF TGTGCTAGTGGTTTGTTTAGGACTAGCGGGAGAGTCACAGATACGCAGTATTTT
TRBJ2-7 TRBV28 NA NA 12 CASSLGLYEQYF TGTGCCAGCAGTTTGGGACTCTACGAGCAGTACTTC
TRBJ2-3 TRBV10-1 once TRBD2 15 CASSNGAGGADTQYF TGCGCCAGCAGTAATGGGGCGGGAGGGGCAGATACGCAGTATTTT
TRBJ2-7 TRBV27 NA TRBD1 14 CASRLGQGRYEQYF TGTGCCAGCAGATTGGGACAGGGACGCTACGAGCAGTACTTC
TRBJ2-5 TRBV3-1/TRBV3-2 NA NA 13 CASRVRVGETQYF TGTGCCAGCAGAGTCAGGGTAGGGGAGACCCAGTACTTC
TRBJ2-6 TRBV27 NA NA 17 CASSPRPYPSGANVLTF TGTGCCAGCAGCCCCAGGCCCTACCCTTCGGGGGCCAACGTCCTGACTTTC
TRBJ1-4 TRBV6-5 NA TRBD1 15 CASALQGLYNEKLFF TGTGCCAGCGCGTTACAGGGGCTGTATAATGAAAAACTGTTTTTT
TRBJ2-7 TRBV5-1 NA TRBD1 18 CASSGTDSSSWGSYEQYF TGCGCCAGCAGTGGGACAGACTCTAGTTCTTGGGGCTCCTACGAGCAGTACTTC
TRBJ2-1 TRBV9 NA TRBD2 19 CASSFSFSPSSGSLDEQFF TGTGCCAGCAGCTTTAGTTTCTCTCCTTCTAGCGGGAGTTTGGATGAGCAGTTCTTC
TRBJ2-1 TRBV5-5 NA TRBD2 16 CASSLSGLEAAGEQFF TGTGCCAGCAGCTTGTCCGGACTAGAAGCCGCTGGTGAGCAGTTCTTC
TRBJ2-7 TRBV5-6 NA NA 17 CASSFLGLPSASYEQYF TGTGCCAGCAGCTTCCTAGGTTTGCCTAGCGCGTCCTACGAGCAGTACTTC
TRBJ1-1 TRBV4-2 NA NA 15 CASSQDPAGAAEAFF TGTGCCAGCAGCCAAGACCCTGCAGGGGCCGCTGAAGCTTTCTTT
TRBJ2-1 TRBV3-1/TRBV3-2 NA TRBD2 17 CASSQRTSGLSYNEQFF TGTGCCAGCAGTCAAAGGACTAGCGGACTCTCCTACAATGAGCAGTTCTTC
TRBJ1-1 TRBV7-6 once NA 13 CASSATPNTEAFF TGTGCCAGCAGCGCGACACCGAACACTGAAGCTTTCTTT
TRBJ1-1 TRBV19 NA NA 15 CASSTVQGLRTEAFF TGTGCCAGTAGTACGGTACAGGGACTAAGGACTGAAGCTTTCTTT
TRBJ1-2 TRBV6-2/TRBV6-3 NA TRBD1 15 CASSLQGPSLYGYTF TGTGCCAGCAGTCTACAGGGGCCCTCCCTCTATGGCTACACCTTC
TRBJ2-7 TRBV19 NA TRBD2 14 CASSSGGGDYEQYF TGTGCCAGTAGCTCGGGAGGGGGAGACTACGAGCAGTACTTC
TRBJ2-7 TRBV7-9 NA TRBD2 15 CASSLTSGSFYEQYF TGTGCCAGCAGTTTGACTAGCGGGAGTTTCTACGAGCAGTACTTC
TRBJ2-3 TRBV10-2 NA TRBD1 13 CASRTGSADTQYF TGCGCCAGCAGGACAGGGTCGGCAGATACGCAGTATTTT
TRBJ1-2 TRBV27 NA TRBD1 15 CASSFGDRDAYGYTF TGTGCCAGCAGTTTCGGGGACAGGGACGCTTATGGCTACACCTTC
TRBJ1-6 TRBV12-3/TRBV12-4 few TRBD1 13 CASRQGPVSALHF TGTGCCAGCAGACAGGGGCCTGTGTCGGCCCTCCACTTT
TRBJ2-2 TRBV21-1 NA NA 19 CASSKADKGTSEDTGELFF TGTGCCAGCAGCAAAGCTGACAAAGGGACTAGCGAGGACACCGGGGAGCTGTTTTTT
TRBJ2-3 TRBV29-1 NA TRBD2 14 CSVGSLAGTDTQYF TGCAGCGTTGGGTCGCTAGCGGGCACAGATACGCAGTATTTT
TRBJ1-2 TRBV6-5 NA TRBD1 15 CASRPNRGQYWGYTF TGTGCCAGCAGGCCAAACAGGGGGCAGTACTGGGGCTACACCTTC
TRBJ2-1 TRBV23-1 NA TRBD2 15 CASTWGLAGNNEQFF TGCGCCAGCACCTGGGGACTAGCGGGGAACAATGAGCAGTTCTTC
TRBJ2-3 TRBV7-8 NA NA 16 CASSDIGRRSTDTQYF TGTGCCAGCAGCGATATTGGGAGGCGAAGCACAGATACGCAGTATTTT
TRBJ2-7 TRBV6-5 NA NA 13 CASRTVLSYEQYF TGTGCCAGCCGGACAGTACTCTCCTACGAGCAGTACTTC
TRBJ2-5 TRBV30 NA NA 15 CAWSQDTPSRETQYF TGTGCCTGGAGCCAGGACACTCCGTCGCGGGAGACCCAGTACTTC
TRBJ2-6 TRBV29-1 NA NA 15 CSVGDSNPGANVLTF TGCAGCGTGGGGGACTCCAATCCTGGGGCCAACGTCCTGACTTTC
TRBJ2-1 TRBV13 NA NA 16 CASSSDLAYSYNEQFF TGTGCCAGCAGCTCGGACCTAGCGTACTCCTACAATGAGCAGTTCTTC
TRBJ2-1 TRBV28 NA TRBD2 16 CASSLWAGGSYNEQFF TGTGCCAGCAGTTTATGGGCGGGAGGATCCTACAATGAGCAGTTCTTC
TRBJ2-2 TRBV24-1 NA NA 15 CATGGAEALSGELFF TGTGCCACCGGGGGGGCGGAGGCCCTCAGCGGGGAGCTGTTTTTT
TRBJ2-1 TRBV12-3/TRBV12-4 NA TRBD2 12 CASGSSYNEQFF TGTGCTAGCGGGAGTTCCTACAATGAGCAGTTCTTC
TRBJ1-5 TRBV19 NA NA 14 CATRQGLSNQPQHF TGTGCCACCCGGCAGGGGTTAAGCAATCAGCCCCAGCATTTT
TRBJ2-4 TRBV28 NA TRBD2 16 CASSLPPGGITNIQYF TGTGCCAGCAGTTTACCCCCCGGGGGGATAACAAACATTCAGTACTTC
TRBJ2-1 TRBV5-1 NA TRBD2 14 CASTRPAGGYEQFF TGCGCCAGCACCCGGCCAGCGGGAGGTTATGAGCAGTTCTTC
TRBJ1-3 TRBV5-1 NA NA 16 CASSLGVDSSGNTIYF TGCGCCAGCAGCTTGGGGGTAGACAGCTCTGGAAACACCATATATTTT
TRBJ1-5 TRBV7-9 few NA 14 CASSVGTADQPQHF TGTGCCAGCAGCGTGGGTACAGCCGATCAGCCCCAGCATTTT